This T cell receptor beta chain comes out of a study of blood T cells in healthy people across ages (dated by TCRdb to about 2015). For the study in its entirety: In model experiments, template switching captured roughly one uniquely barcoded TCR beta cDNA molecule for every two T cells. Using deep sequencing normalized with unique cDNA molecular identifiers, the study measured how TCR beta repertoire diversity changes with age. Four age groups were formed from the donors: young (average approximately 16 years), middle-aged (around 40), aged (62) and long-lived (82). To avoid experimental bias, donors of different ages were spread randomly across the sequencing lanes. Using the same blood draw, the study looked at two additional independent replicas of 1 million unique cDNA reads for two donors, one aged 18 to 30 and the other aged 80 or older. Study-wide findings and limitations: Total diversity estimates from one million sequenced T cells were considered lower bounds and underestimates. Observed TCR beta diversity correlated strongly with the percentage of naive T cells measured by flow cytometry. Because profiling used bulk unsorted PBMCs, naive and antigen-experienced compartments could not be compared conclusively. As age increased, observed TCR beta diversity per million T cells dropped in a roughly linear way, and a significant reduction was already evident by age 40. The CMV infection status of donors was not known, potentially confounding age-related changes in expanded clonotypes. Compared with the aged group, the long-lived group had more naive CD4+ T cells, fewer expanded clones and increased TCR diversity, a pattern suggesting age selection.

The approximately 41 donors, aged roughly 6 to 95 years, were systemically healthy Caucasian individuals from Russia. Around 9.9 milliliters of peripheral blood were collected from each donor into EDTA-treated Vacutainer tubes. Ficoll-Paque density-gradient centrifugation was used to isolate PBMCs, with at least 7 million per sample. Total RNA was extracted from PBMCs with Trizol reagent, with at least 5 micrograms obtained per sample. For every donor, an aliquot of PBMCs went through flow cytometry to measure the percentages of naive CD45RAhigh/CD27high T cells. This clonotype has a handful of counts. Its antigen target is currently unknown. Base qualities are missing; no much larger clone stands one base away. Library creation used 5' RACE. Sequencing relied on an Illumina HiSeq 2500. A second PCR of roughly 6 to 11 cycles was performed with a sample-barcoded 5' primer and a J-beta primer mix. Each TCR beta cDNA molecule received a unique molecular identifier from a template-switch 5' adaptor carrying 12 random nucleotides. At least 3 million CDR3-containing paired-end reads were obtained from each sample. All of the RNA was converted into first-strand cDNA using the Mint cDNA synthesis kit, with a TRBC-specific oligonucleotide serving as the primer. All cDNA was treated with uracil-DNA glycosylase and then went through a first 18-cycle PCR with the universal primers M1SS and BC2_uni_R. The authors' analysis ran thus. Normalization of each sample was performed by random selection of 1 million high-quality reads, each carrying a distinct molecular identifier. Instead of being binned into consensus sequences, reads with shared molecular identifiers were discarded. MiTCR, run with a Q25 quality threshold and the strictest error-elimination algorithm, handled CDR3 identification, clonotype clustering and error correction. A nonparametric unseen species model using Euler transformation provided a lower-bound estimate of total TCR beta diversity. TCRdb reprocessed the public reads (quality trimming at Q25 with fastp, clone calling with MiXCR) and kept in-frame beta chains. Each entry is one CDR3 protein sequence, shown with its most common DNA and genes. The V and J calls were not made by the authors but by TCRdb's processing. Recorded for this sample are over a million distinct CDR3 sequences; roughly 45% of them occurred a single time. The ten largest account for under 8% of the sample.

The CDR3 spans 16 residues, from the cysteine through the phenylalanine. The only DNA kept is the CDR3, 48 bases in frame from the first base. The germline V gene (reference sequence) gives CDR1 as PRHDT and CDR2 as FYEKMQ. V trim: 0 bases; J trim: 3 bases; unmatched bases: 8. The sequence came from a young woman in good health. The sample consisted of blood. The chain uses TRBV13 and TRBJ2-7, and TRBD1 aligns with 7 junction nucleotides. Read as DNA, the sequence is TGTGCCAGCAGCTTAGGCCAGAGACAGGGCCACTACGAGCAGTACTTC. Translation gives CASSLGQRQGHYEQYF.